The clone carrying this T cell receptor beta chain was counted between two and nine times. Its specificity is not known. The source of the sample is a study of early T cells in non-severe SARS-CoV-2 infection. Study context: RNA in bulk from unsorted whole blood was sequenced, and chains were unpaired. The study's findings and limits: Database matching using VDJdb favored anti-spike CD8 responses, with private and CD4 specificities left missing.

Molecules of cDNA were individually given unique molecular identifiers that were attached to them. One entry per CDR3 protein, called by TCRdb with MiXCR from the 5' RACE reads. The profile covers roughly 50,000 distinct CDR3 sequences, with around a tenth appearing a single time and more than 13% taken by the ten largest. This CDR3 has 13 amino acids. Germline assignment: CDR1 SNHLY and CDR2 FYNNEI. V was pared by 4 bases and J by 7 bases, with 11 bases between. This clonotype was obtained from an adult who was a healthcare worker with PCR-confirmed SARS-CoV-2 infection or an uninfected control (not recorded which). Material for sequencing was whole blood. The chain couples TRBV2 to TRBJ2-1; no clear D gene. Here the CDR3 DNA reads TGTGCCAGCAGTGTTACGGGTAGGAATGAGCAGTTCTTC. Its protein is CASSVTGRNEQFF.